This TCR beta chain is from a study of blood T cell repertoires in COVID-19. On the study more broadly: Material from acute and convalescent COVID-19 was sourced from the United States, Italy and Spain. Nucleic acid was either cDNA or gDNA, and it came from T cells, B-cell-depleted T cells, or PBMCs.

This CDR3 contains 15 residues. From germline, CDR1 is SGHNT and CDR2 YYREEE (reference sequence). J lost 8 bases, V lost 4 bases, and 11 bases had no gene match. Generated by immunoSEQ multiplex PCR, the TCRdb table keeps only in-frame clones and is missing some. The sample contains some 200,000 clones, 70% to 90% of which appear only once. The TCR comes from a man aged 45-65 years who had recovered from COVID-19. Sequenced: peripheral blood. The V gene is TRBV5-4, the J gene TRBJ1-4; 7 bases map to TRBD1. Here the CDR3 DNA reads TGTGCCAGCAGCCCACTGCCGGGACAGACGGAAAAACTGTTTTTT. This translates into CASSPLPGQTEKLFF.